This TCR beta chain was profiled in a study of T cell responses to AZD1222 COVID-19 vaccine. For the study at large: Analyses pooled second doses at about 4 or about 12 weeks.

Data came from immunoSEQ multiplex PCR; TCRdb stores just in-frame clones and leaves some out. The sample lists about 110,000 clones, about nine tenths occurring once. A note on this clone: The antigen is unknown.

Trimming cost V 4 bases and J 3 bases; bases outside gene matches: 14. The CDR3 runs to 18 residues. Per germline, CDR1 SGHTA and CDR2 FQGTGA. Study-level findings and limits: The donor cohort was predominantly white British with a female majority, and clonal diversity may have been underestimated. The span of vaccine-associated CD4 TCRs extended across spike, with dominance at 160-218 and 743-854. Reportedly, nearly half of unique spike TCRs recognized epitopes outside B.1.351/B.1.1.7 mutations.

This chain links TRBV7-3 with TRBJ2-3; 9 nucleotides line up with TRBD2. This clonotype originated in an adult in good health. The source was peripheral blood, collected on day 0 of AZD1222 vaccination. For the CDR3, the DNA is TGTGCCAGCAGCTCCAGAGGTCCGGCGGGAGGGTGGACAGATACGCAGTATTTT. Amino acid sequence: CASSSRGPAGGWTDTQYF.